The next 23 T cell receptor beta chains were all read from a single sample in a study of blood T cell repertoires in COVID-19. Clones were sequenced by immunoSEQ multiplex PCR, and TCRdb holds only the in-frame ones, with some missing. The profile shows 450,000 or so clones, around nine tenths of them singletons. What was sequenced was peripheral blood. These receptors came from a man aged 18 to 35 with COVID-19, enrolled during active disease.

The V and J genes are TRBV6-5 and TRBJ1-2; 8 bases fit TRBD1. CDR1 and CDR2 from the germline V gene are MNHEY and SVGAGI. V shed 2 bases, J shed 7 bases, and the junction held 9 bases outside the gene matches. The CDR3 runs 15 residues. CDR3 nucleotides: TGTGCCAGCAGTTACCCCCTTGGACAGGGAACTGGCTACACCTTC. It is translated as CASSYPLGQGTGYTF.

This rearrangement joins TRBV13 to TRBJ1-1; D remains unclear. Trimming removed 1 base at V and 1 base at J, with 7 bases between. The CDR3 is 14 residues long. Germline CDR1 is PRHDT and CDR2 is FYEKMQ (reference sequence). The DNA for the CDR3 is TGTGCCAGCAGCTTAGATAGTAAGAACACTGAAGCTTTCTTT. Protein sequence: CASSLDSKNTEAFF. The entire variable domain, with the rest obtained from reference TRBV13 and TRBJ1-1, is as follows: AAGVIQSPRHLIKEKRETATLKCYPIPRHDTVYWYQQGPGQDPQFLISFYEKMQSDKGSIPDRFSAQQFSDYHSELNMSSLELGDSALYFCASSLDSKNTEAFFGQGTRLTVV.

The chain's CDR3 is CASSLFSGGAETQYF. The CDR3 DNA follows: TGCGCCAGCAGCTTGTTTAGCGGGGGGGCAGAGACCCAGTACTTC. This rearrangement joins TRBV5-1 to TRBJ2-5, with 11 bases fitting TRBD2. The ends lost 1 base at V and 4 bases at J; junction bases unmatched: 3. This CDR3 spans 15 amino acids. Germline assignment: CDR1 SGHRS and CDR2 YFSETQ.

The gene calls are TRBV6-5 and TRBJ2-7; 10 bases fit TRBD2. The CDR3 sequence is 14 residues long. With V trimmed by 8 bases and J by 2 bases, 6 bases remained unmatched. Germline V gene sequence: CDR1 MNHEY, CDR2 SVGAGI. CDR3 nucleotide sequence: TGTGCCAGCGAAGCCGGGACTAGCGCCTACGAGCAGTACTTC. Amino acids: CASEAGTSAYEQYF.

The chain combines TRBV5-4 with TRBJ2-1, with unresolved D. This CDR3 is 12 amino acids long. Germline V gene sequence: CDR1 SGHNT, CDR2 YYREEE (reference sequence). The V and J ends lost 0 bases and 8 bases respectively, with 6 bases between them. CDR3 nucleotide sequence: TGTGCCAGCAGCTTGGTGGGCTATGAGCAGTTCTTC. Translated, it gives CASSLVGYEQFF.

This sequence joins TRBV28 and TRBJ1-3; TRBD1 aligns across 7 bases. The V and J ends lost 4 bases and 4 bases, in that order; junction bases with no gene match: 13. The CDR3 covers 17 residues. Germline loops: CDR1 MDHEN, CDR2 SYDVKM. DNA of the CDR3: TGTGCCAGCAGTTCGGGGATTGGAGGGGGCGTCGGAAACACCATATATTTT. The encoded protein is CASSSGIGGGVGNTIYF.

The V call is TRBV7-2, the J call TRBJ2-2; D remains ambiguous. CDR1 and CDR2 (germline): SGHTA, FQGNSA. Trimming took 5 bases from V and 5 from J, leaving 6 bases between them. CDR3 length: 12 residues. The CDR3 sequence: CASSPFTGELFF. CDR3 coding DNA: TGTGCCAGCAGCCCATTTACCGGGGAGCTGTTTTTT.

This sequence joins TRBV19 and TRBJ1-2, with a possible D match to TRBD1 (5 bases). The germline CDR1 and CDR2 sequences are LNHDA and SQIVND (reference sequence). The CDR3 is 13 amino acids. Trimming left V 11 bases short and J 8 bases short, with 21 bases between. The CDR3 DNA follows: TGTGCCCTGGGGGGAGAGGGGACCTGGGGCTACACCTTC. It translates to CALGGEGTWGYTF. The full variable domain, its missing parts supplied by reference TRBV19 and TRBJ1-2, is DGGITQSPKYLFRKEGQNVTLSCEQNLNHDAMYWYRQDPGQGLRLIYYSQIVNDFQKGDIAEGYSVSREKKESFPLTVTSAQKNPTAFYLCALGGEGTWGYTFGSGTRLTVV.

The chain couples TRBV4-2 to TRBJ2-7; 11 bases are shared with TRBD1. Trimming at V came to 4 bases and at J to 4 bases, leaving 6 bases not matched to a gene. This CDR3 is 15 amino acids long. CDR1 is LGHNA, CDR2 YNFKEQ, per germline. CDR3 coding DNA: TGTGCCAGCAGCCGCGGACAGGGGGCGAATTACGAGCAGTACTTC. Translating it yields CASSRGQGANYEQYF.

The chain links TRBV30 to TRBJ2-2, with 8 bases fitting TRBD2. The germline V gene has CDR1 GTSNPN and CDR2 SVGIG (reference sequence). CDR3 length: 15 amino acids. J gave up 6 bases and V 4 bases, and 10 bases lay outside the gene matches. The CDR3 is CAWKSSGLVSGELFF. As DNA, the CDR3 is TGTGCCTGGAAGAGCTCGGGACTAGTATCCGGGGAGCTGTTTTTT. Full variable domain (outside the CDR3, taken from reference TRBV30 and TRBJ2-2): SQTIHQWPATLVQPVGSPLSLECTVEGTSNPNLYWYRQAAGRGLQLLFYSVGIGQISSEVPQNLSASRPQDRQFILSSKKLLLSDSGFYLCAWKSSGLVSGELFFGEGSRLTVL.

This sequence joins TRBV24-1 and TRBJ2-1; D is uncertain. V dropped 1 base and J dropped 0 bases, with 6 bases sitting between them. This CDR3 has 15 amino acids. CDR1 and CDR2 from the germline V gene are KGHDR and SFDVKD. The CDR3 nucleotides read TGTGCCACCAGTGATTTACAGAGCTCCTACAATGAGCAGTTCTTC. Its translation is CATSDLQSSYNEQFF.

About this clone: Other DNA sequences in the sample encode the same CDR3. The chain combines TRBV2 with TRBJ2-7, with 9 nucleotides matching TRBD1. V dropped 4 bases and J dropped 4; count of bases not matched to a gene: 2. Germline CDR1 is SNHLY and CDR2 is FYNNEI. This CDR3 region has 13 residues. CDR3 DNA sequence: TGTGCCAGCAGTGGACAGGGGGGGTACGAGCAGTACTTC. Its protein is CASSGQGGYEQYF.

The V call is TRBV30, the J call TRBJ2-7, with D perhaps matching TRBD2 (6 bases). The CDR3 is 11 amino acids. From germline, CDR1 is GTSNPN and CDR2 SVGIG (reference sequence). The CDR3 coding sequence is TGTGCGGGAGGTCGCCTACTCGAGCAGTACTTC. Its translation is CAGGRLLEQYF.

A word on this clone: Other nucleotide sequences in the sample specify the same CDR3. The chain employs TRBV5-1 and TRBJ2-1, with 10 bases aligning to TRBD1. The germline gives CDR1 SGHRS, CDR2 YFSETQ. After removal of 4 bases from V and 3 bases from J, the junction contained 4 bases not matched to a gene. The CDR3 contains 15 residues. The DNA of the CDR3 is TGCGCCAGCAGCCCGGGACAGGGGAACTACAATGAGCAGTTCTTC. Translated, it gives CASSPGQGNYNEQFF. The full variable domain, rest sourced from reference TRBV5-1 and TRBJ2-1, is KAGVTQTPRYLIKTRGQQVTLSCSPISGHRSVSWYQQTPGQGLQFLFEYFSETQRNKGNFPGRFSGRQFSNSRSEMNVSTLELGDSALYLCASSPGQGNYNEQFFGPGTRLTVL.

This clone has a single count. V usage is TRBV7-9 and J usage is TRBJ2-6; weak D call: TRBD1 (6 bases). The CDR3 has 17 residues. Trimming stripped 5 bases from V and 0 bases from J, with 14 bases between. The germline CDR1 and CDR2 sequences are SEHNR and FQNEAQ (reference sequence). The CDR3 DNA sequence: TGTGCCAGCAGCCGAGGCAGGGGCGACTCTGGGGCCAACGTCCTGACTTTC. This translates into CASSRGRGDSGANVLTF.

The chain couples TRBV10-2 to TRBJ2-1; 8 bases agree with TRBD2. The trim removed 4 bases at V and 7 bases at J, leaving 6 bases unmatched. Germline CDR1 and CDR2: WSHSY and SAAADI. The CDR3 covers 14 residues. DNA of the CDR3: TGCGCCAGCAGTGTGATTGCTAGCGGGAATGAGCAGTTCTTC. Protein sequence: CASSVIASGNEQFF.

This chain uses TRBV2 with TRBJ2-5; no clear D. The V and J ends lost 0 bases and 3 bases respectively, with 11 bases between them. The CDR3 is 15 amino acids. CDR1 is SNHLY, CDR2 FYNNEI, per germline. CDR3 amino acids: CASSEALQFEETQYF. In DNA, the CDR3 is TGTGCCAGCAGTGAAGCGCTTCAGTTCGAAGAGACCCAGTACTTC. Drawing the rest from reference TRBV2 and TRBJ2-5, the complete variable domain is EPEVTQTPSHQVTQMGQEVILRCVPISNHLYFYWYRQILGQKVEFLVSFYNNEISEKSEIFDDQFSVERPDGSNFTLKIRSTKLEDSAMYFCASSEALQFEETQYFGPGTRLLVL.

The chain recombines TRBV6-5 with TRBJ2-1; D unclear. The CDR3 is made up of 13 amino acids. The germline gives CDR1 MNHEY, CDR2 SVGAGI. The V gene lost 6 bases and the J gene lost 6 bases, with 12 bases spanning the gap. CDR3 sequence: CASRLQPANEQFF. As DNA, the CDR3 is TGTGCCAGCAGGTTACAGCCAGCCAATGAGCAGTTCTTC.

The chain is built from TRBV15 and TRBJ2-7; 8 nucleotides agree with TRBD2. The trim removed 0 bases at V and 0 bases at J, leaving 7 bases unmatched. CDR3 length equals 17 residues. Germline lookup yields CDR1 LNHNV and CDR2 YYDKDF (reference sequence). As DNA, the CDR3 is TGTGCCACCAGCAGAGATCGTTTAGCGGGGAGCTCCTACGAGCAGTACTTC. This codes for CATSRDRLAGSSYEQYF.

The V and J genes are TRBV7-8 and TRBJ2-2, with D tentatively TRBD1 (5 bases). The germline V gene has CDR1 SGHVS and CDR2 FQNEAQ. The germline V and J ends were trimmed by 7 bases and 2 bases, with 14 bases remaining between them. The CDR3 totals 15 residues. CDR3 loop: CASKPSTVNTGELFF. CDR3 DNA sequence: TGTGCCAGCAAGCCGTCGACAGTTAACACCGGGGAGCTGTTTTTT. The complete variable domain, with remaining parts taken from reference TRBV7-8 and TRBJ2-2, reads GAGVSQSPRYKVAKRGQDVALRCDPISGHVSLFWYQQALGQGPEFLTYFQNEAQLDKSGLPSDRFFAERPEGSVSTLKIQRTQQEDSAVYLCASKPSTVNTGELFFGEGSRLTVL.

This clone was counted between two and nine times. The rearrangement uses TRBV5-1 and TRBJ2-7; D gene uncertain. V was clipped by 5 bases and J by 5 bases, with 23 bases between them. Germline V lookup: CDR1 SGHRS, CDR2 YFSETQ. The CDR3 has 16 amino acids. The CDR3 is CASRPTATRDLNEQYF. As DNA, the CDR3 is TGCGCCAGCAGACCTACAGCTACCCGTGACCTGAACGAGCAGTACTTC.

The V call is TRBV11-2, the J call TRBJ2-1, with unresolved D. The germline V and J ends were trimmed by 3 bases and 8 bases, with 5 bases remaining between them. The germline CDR1 and CDR2 sequences are SGHAT and FQNNGV. CDR3 length: 11 residues. In DNA, the CDR3 is TGTGCCAGCAGCTTCAGTTATGAGCAGTTCTTC. It is translated as CASSFSYEQFF.

The chain uses TRBV5-4 and TRBJ2-7; 8 bases are a match to TRBD1. CDR1 and CDR2 from the germline V gene are SGHNT and YYREEE (reference sequence). Trimming at V came to 3 bases and at J to 2 bases, leaving 4 bases not matched to a gene. This CDR3 comprises 14 residues. The CDR3 DNA sequence: TGTGCCAGCAGCTACGGGACAGGAACCTACGAGCAGTACTTC. Amino acid sequence: CASSYGTGTYEQYF.